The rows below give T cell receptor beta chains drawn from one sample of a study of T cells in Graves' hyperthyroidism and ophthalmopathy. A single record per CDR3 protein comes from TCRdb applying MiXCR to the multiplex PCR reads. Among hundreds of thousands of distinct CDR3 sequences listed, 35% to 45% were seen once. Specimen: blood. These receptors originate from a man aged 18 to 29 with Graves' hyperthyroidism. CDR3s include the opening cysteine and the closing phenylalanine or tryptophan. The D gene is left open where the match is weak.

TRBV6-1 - CASSETPRHEKLFF
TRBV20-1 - CSARDRGAGYTF
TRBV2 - CASSQATDSNQPQHF
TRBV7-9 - CASSPIQGNSPLHF
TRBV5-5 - CASSLALGGSNQPQHF
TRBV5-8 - CASSVSSGPLAEQYF
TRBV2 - CASSHPSGGEQYF
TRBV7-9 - CASSYGTSVGASPLHF
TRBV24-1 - CATSGHGGPGYTF
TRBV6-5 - CASSPRANEQYF
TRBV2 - CASYRPAADTEAFF
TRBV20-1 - CSARDLRSVSNVLTF
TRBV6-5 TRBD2 CASSQRLAGSATQYF
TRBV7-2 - CASSHVEIQETQYF
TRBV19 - CASRSRDTLGGYTF
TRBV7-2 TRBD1 CASSNRQGPREQYF
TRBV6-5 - CAISYTDGDNQPQHF
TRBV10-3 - CAISDPGGTSYGYTF
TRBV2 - CASTAASGANVLTF
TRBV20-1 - CSANGGINQPQHF
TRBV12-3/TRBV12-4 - CASSLSSENSPLHF
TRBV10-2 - CASSDGRGAYEQYF
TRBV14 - CASSPTSRVYGQYF
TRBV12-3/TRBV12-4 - CASSFRELGEAFF
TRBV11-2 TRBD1 CASSPGTASGANVLTF
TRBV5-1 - CASRVGSNEKLFF
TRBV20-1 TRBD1 CRVQGNYGYTF
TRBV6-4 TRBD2 CASSELATGELFF
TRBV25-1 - CASSLGGSPGGYTF
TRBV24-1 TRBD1 CATSDLHGQGSPGELFF
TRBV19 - CASSINEVDTQYF
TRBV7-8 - CASSLRRGWEKLFF
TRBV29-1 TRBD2 CSVVGSMTSAYEQYF
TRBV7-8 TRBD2 CASSNRASGRGGFSYEQYF
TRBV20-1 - CSAGPPSGSSYEQYF
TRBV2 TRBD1 CASRPGTGARPQHF
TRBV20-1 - CSARVVGRAPNTGELFF
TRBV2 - CASSEGWGLQETQYF
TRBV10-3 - CAIREGEGTEAFF
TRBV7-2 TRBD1 CASSSRTGAPDEQYF
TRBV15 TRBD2 CATSKRGQATGERWYEQYF
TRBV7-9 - CACSGPTDNQPQHF
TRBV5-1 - CASSLGNSNQPQHF
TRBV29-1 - CSVEKEVGTEAFF
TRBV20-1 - CSATPSDTEAFF
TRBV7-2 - CASSLDGVTGELYF
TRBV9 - CASSVTGSETQYF
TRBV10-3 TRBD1 CATGTGENSNQPQHF
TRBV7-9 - CASSQVFGANVLTF
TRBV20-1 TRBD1 CSARTSPGGYEQYF
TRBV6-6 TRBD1 CTTRQGGAWYQETQYF
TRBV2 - CASRAVSTF